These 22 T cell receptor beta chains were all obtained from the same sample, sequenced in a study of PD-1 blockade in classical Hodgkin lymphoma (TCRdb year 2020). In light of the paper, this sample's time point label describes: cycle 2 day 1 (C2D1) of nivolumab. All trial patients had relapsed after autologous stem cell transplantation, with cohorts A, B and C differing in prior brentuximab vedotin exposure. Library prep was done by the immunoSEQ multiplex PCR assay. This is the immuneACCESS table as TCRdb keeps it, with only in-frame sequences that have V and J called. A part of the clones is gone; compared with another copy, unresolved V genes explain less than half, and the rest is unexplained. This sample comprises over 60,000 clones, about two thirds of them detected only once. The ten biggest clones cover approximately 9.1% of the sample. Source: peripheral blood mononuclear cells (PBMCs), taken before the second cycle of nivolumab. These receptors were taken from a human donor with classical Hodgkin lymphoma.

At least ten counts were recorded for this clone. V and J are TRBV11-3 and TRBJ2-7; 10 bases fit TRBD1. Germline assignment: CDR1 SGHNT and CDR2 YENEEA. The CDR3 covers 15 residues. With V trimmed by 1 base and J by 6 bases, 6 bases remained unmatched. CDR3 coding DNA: TGTGCCAGCAGCTTAGGGAGGACAGGGGGAACCGAGCAGTACTTC. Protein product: CASSLGRTGGTEQYF.

This CDR3 reads CASSFGQGYEQYF. CDR3 DNA: TGTGCCAGCAGCTTCGGTCAAGGGTACGAGCAGTACTTC. V usage is TRBV7-2 and J usage is TRBJ2-7; D call uncertain. The germline gives CDR1 SGHTA, CDR2 FQGNSA. The V end lost 3 bases, the J end lost 4 bases, and 10 bases lay between the germline ends. The CDR3 runs 13 residues. The full variable domain, in which reference TRBV7-2 and TRBJ2-7 provide the parts outside the CDR3, is GAGVSQSPSNKVTEKGKDVELRCDPISGHTALYWYRQSLGQGLEFLIYFQGNSAPDKSGLPSDRFSAERTGGSVSTLTIQRTQQEDSAVYLCASSFGQGYEQYFGPGTRLTVT.

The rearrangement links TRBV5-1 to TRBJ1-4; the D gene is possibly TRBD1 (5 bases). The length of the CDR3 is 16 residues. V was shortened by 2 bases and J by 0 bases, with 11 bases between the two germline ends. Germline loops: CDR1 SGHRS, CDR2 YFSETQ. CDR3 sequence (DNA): TGCGCCAGCAGCTTTGGGGGTACTGCAACTAATGAAAAACTGTTTTTT. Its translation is CASSFGGTATNEKLFF.

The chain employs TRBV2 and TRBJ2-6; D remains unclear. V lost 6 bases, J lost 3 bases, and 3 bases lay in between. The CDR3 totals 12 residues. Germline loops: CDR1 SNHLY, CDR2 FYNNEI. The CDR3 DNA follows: TGTGCCAGCAGCTATGGGGCCAACGTCCTGACTTTC. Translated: CASSYGANVLTF.

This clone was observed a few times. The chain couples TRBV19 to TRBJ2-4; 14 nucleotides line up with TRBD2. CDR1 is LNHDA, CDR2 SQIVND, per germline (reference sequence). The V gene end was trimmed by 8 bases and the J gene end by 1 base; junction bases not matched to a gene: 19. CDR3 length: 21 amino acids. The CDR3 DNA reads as TGTGCCAGTCAGAACCCCCTAACCGGGACTAGCGGGAGTGCGGCCAAAAACATTCAGTACTTC. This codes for CASQNPLTGTSGSAAKNIQYF.

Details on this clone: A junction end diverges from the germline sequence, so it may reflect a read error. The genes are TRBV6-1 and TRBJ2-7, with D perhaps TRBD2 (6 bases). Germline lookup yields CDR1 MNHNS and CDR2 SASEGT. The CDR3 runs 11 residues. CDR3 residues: CASSYPVGGHF. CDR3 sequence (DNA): TGTGCCAGCAGTTACCCGGTCGGGGGTCACTTC.

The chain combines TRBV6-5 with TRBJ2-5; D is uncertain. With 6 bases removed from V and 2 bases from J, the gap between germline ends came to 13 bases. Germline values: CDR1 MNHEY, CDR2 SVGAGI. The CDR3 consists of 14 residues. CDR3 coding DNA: TGTGCCAGCAGACCCGGTTCCAGTCAAGAGACCCAGTACTTC. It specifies CASRPGSSQETQYF.

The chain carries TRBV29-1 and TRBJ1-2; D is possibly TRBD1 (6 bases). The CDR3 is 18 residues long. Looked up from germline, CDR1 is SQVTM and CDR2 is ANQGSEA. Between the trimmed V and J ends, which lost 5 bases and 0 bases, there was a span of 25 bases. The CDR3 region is CSVLASSRGFSTNYGYTF. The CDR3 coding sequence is TGCAGCGTTCTAGCGTCTTCCAGGGGCTTTTCAACTAACTATGGCTACACCTTC.

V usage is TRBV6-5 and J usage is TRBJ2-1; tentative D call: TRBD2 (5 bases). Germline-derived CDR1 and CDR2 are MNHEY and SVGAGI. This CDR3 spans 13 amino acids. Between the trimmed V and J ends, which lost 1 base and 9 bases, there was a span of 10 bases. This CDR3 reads CASSYFSGGEQFF. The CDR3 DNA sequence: TGTGCCAGCAGTTACTTTAGTGGAGGTGAGCAGTTCTTC.

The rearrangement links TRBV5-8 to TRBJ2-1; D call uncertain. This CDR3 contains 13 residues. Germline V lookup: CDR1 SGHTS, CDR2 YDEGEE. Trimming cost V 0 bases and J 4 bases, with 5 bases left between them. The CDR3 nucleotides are TGTGCCAGCAGCTTGGGTCCTTACAATGAGCAGTTCTTC. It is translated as CASSLGPYNEQFF.

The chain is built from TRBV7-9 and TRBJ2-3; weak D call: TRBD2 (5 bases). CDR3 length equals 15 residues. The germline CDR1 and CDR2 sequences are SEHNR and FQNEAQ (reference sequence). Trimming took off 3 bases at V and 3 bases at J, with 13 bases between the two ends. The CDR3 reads CASSLRGSGTDTQYF. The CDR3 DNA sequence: TGTGCCAGCAGCTTGAGAGGGTCCGGGACAGATACGCAGTATTTT.

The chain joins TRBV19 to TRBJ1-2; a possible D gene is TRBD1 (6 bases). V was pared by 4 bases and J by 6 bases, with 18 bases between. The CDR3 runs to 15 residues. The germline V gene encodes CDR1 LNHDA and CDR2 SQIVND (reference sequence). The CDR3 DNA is TGTGCCAGTAGTAAATGGGGGGCAGGGATCGATGGCTACACCTTC. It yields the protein CASSKWGAGIDGYTF.

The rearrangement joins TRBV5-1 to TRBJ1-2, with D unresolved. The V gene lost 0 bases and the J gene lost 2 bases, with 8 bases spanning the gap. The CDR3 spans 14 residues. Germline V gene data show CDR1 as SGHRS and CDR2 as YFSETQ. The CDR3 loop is CASSLAQTNYGYTF. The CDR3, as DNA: TGCGCCAGCAGCTTGGCACAGACCAACTATGGCTACACCTTC.

CDR3 DNA: TGTGCCAGCAGCTTTGGGGGAGGGCCTGGGACCCAGTACTTC. Translation gives CASSFGGGPGTQYF. The chain employs TRBV5-8 and TRBJ2-5; 7 nucleotides match TRBD2. V lost 2 bases to trimming and J lost 7 bases; unmatched junction nucleotides: 8. From germline, CDR1 is SGHTS and CDR2 YDEGEE. The CDR3 consists of 14 residues.

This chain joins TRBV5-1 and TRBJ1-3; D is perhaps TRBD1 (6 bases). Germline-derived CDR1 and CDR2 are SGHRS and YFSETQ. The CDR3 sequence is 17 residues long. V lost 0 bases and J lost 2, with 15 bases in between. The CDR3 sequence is CASSLAGGRPPGNTIYF. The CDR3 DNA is TGCGCCAGCAGCTTGGCCGGGGGCAGGCCTCCTGGAAACACCATATATTTT. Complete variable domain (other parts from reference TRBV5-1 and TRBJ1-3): KAGVTQTPRYLIKTRGQQVTLSCSPISGHRSVSWYQQTPGQGLQFLFEYFSETQRNKGNFPGRFSGRQFSNSRSEMNVSTLELGDSALYLCASSLAGGRPPGNTIYFGEGSWLTVV.

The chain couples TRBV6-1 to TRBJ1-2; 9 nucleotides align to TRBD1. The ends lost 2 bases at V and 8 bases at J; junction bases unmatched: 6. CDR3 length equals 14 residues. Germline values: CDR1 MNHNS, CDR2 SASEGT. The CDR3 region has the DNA TGTGCCAGCAGTGAAACCGGGACAGGGATCGGCTACACCTTC. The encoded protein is CASSETGTGIGYTF.

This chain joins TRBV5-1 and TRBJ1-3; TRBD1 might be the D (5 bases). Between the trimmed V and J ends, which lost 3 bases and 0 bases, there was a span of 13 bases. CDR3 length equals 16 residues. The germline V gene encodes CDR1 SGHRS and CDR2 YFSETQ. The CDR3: CASSSHRDGSGNTIYF. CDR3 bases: TGCGCCAGCAGCTCCCACCGGGACGGCTCTGGAAACACCATATATTTT.

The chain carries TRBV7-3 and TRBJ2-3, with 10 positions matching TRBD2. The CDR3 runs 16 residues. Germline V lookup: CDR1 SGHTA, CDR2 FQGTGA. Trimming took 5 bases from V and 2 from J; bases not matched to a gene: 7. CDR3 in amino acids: CASSANSGGLTDTQYF. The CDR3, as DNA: TGTGCCAGCAGCGCCAATAGCGGGGGGCTCACAGATACGCAGTATTTT.

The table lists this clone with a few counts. In DNA form, the CDR3 reads TGTGCCAGCAGTTACGACAGATCTTATGGCTACACCTTC. Translation: CASSYDRSYGYTF. This rearrangement joins TRBV6-5 to TRBJ1-2, with a possible D match to TRBD1 (5 bases). This CDR3 comprises 13 residues. V lost 2 bases, J lost 5 bases, and 9 bases lay in between. The germline gives CDR1 MNHEY, CDR2 SVGAGI.

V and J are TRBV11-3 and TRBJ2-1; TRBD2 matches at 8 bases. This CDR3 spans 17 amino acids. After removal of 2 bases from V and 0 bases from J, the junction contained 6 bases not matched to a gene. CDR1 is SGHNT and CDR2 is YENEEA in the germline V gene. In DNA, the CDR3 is TGTGCCAGCAGCTTAAGTCTAGCGGGTTACTCCTACAATGAGCAGTTCTTC. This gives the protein CASSLSLAGYSYNEQFF.

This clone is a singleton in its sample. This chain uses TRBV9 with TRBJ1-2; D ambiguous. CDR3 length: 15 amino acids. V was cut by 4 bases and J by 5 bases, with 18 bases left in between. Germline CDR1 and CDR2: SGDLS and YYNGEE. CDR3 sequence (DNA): TGTGCCAGCAGCTCTTCGTGGTTCTACTGGTATGGCTACACCTTC. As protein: CASSSSWFYWYGYTF.

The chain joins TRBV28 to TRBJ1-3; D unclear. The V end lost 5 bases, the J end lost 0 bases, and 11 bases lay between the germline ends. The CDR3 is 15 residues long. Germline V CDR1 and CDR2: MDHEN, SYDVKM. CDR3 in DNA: TGTGCCAGCAGTCGGATGGTTTACTCTGGAAACACCATATATTTT. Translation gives CASSRMVYSGNTIYF.